The rows below give T cell receptor beta chains drawn from one sample of a study of vaccination and CD4 T cells after COVID-19. TCRdb re-called the PCR reads through MiXCR, storing one row per CDR3 protein. The sample lists some 18,000 distinct CDR3 sequences, less than 30% occurring once. The antigens these receptors bind are not known. Sequenced input: cultured CD4+ T cells from blood. All receptors come from a human donor with COVID-19. The CDR3 runs from the conserved cysteine through the conserved F or W. D genes are given only for firm matches. Clone size is not always given. Where it is, it says once, few, many or a class for expanded clones.

>TRBJ1-2|.|16|TRBV5-4|.
CASSLAGSVGGYGYTF
TGTGCCAGCAGCTTGGCCGGTTCGGTAGGGGGCTATGGCTACACCTTC
>TRBJ1-5|.|12|TRBV5-1|once
CASSNPPGPQHF
TGCGCCAGCAGCAACCCCCCGGGGCCCCAGCATTTT
>TRBJ2-7|TRBD1|14|TRBV19|.
CASSMGQGSYEQYF
TGTGCCAGTAGTATGGGACAGGGCTCCTACGAGCAGTACTTC
>TRBJ1-1|.|15|TRBV14|few
CASSPIRQSHTEAFF
TGTGCCAGCAGCCCTATACGACAGAGTCACACTGAAGCTTTCTTT
>TRBJ2-7|.|14|TRBV19|.
CASSKAGMNYEQYF
TGTGCCAGTAGTAAAGCTGGGATGAACTACGAGCAGTACTTC
>TRBJ2-7|.|14|TRBV20-1|.
CSARVGQPGAEQYF
TGCAGTGCTAGAGTGGGGCAACCAGGGGCCGAGCAGTACTTC
>TRBJ2-5|.|13|TRBV7-2|.
CASTKSGRETQYF
TGTGCCAGCACCAAAAGTGGGAGGGAGACCCAGTACTTC
>TRBJ2-3|.|14|TRBV5-4|.
CASSGSLRTDTQYF
TGTGCCAGCAGCGGAAGCTTACGCACAGATACGCAGTATTTT
>TRBJ2-3|.|13|TRBV15|few
CATSRPRTDTQYF
TGTGCCACCAGCCGTCCCCGCACAGATACGCAGTATTTT
>TRBJ1-1|.|13|TRBV2|.
CASSDRLSTEAFF
TGTGCCAGCAGTGACCGACTATCCACTGAAGCTTTCTTT
>TRBJ2-7|TRBD2|14|TRBV20-1|.
CSALGTSGSYEQYF
TGCAGTGCGCTGGGGACTAGCGGTTCCTACGAGCAGTACTTC
>TRBJ1-3|TRBD1|14|TRBV19|.
CASTTTGPGNTIYF
TGTGCCAGTACCACGACAGGGCCAGGAAACACCATATATTTT
>TRBJ1-6|.|12|TRBV19|few
CASATANSPLHF
TGTGCCAGTGCGACAGCAAATTCACCCCTCCACTTT
>TRBJ1-1|.|14|TRBV7-2|few
CASSLGDGYTEAFF
TGTGCCAGCAGCTTAGGGGACGGGTACACTGAAGCTTTCTTT
>TRBJ2-3|TRBD2|17|TRBV9|.
CASSLSGGLPRTDTQYF
TGTGCCAGCAGCCTCTCGGGGGGACTCCCGCGCACAGATACGCAGTATTTT
>TRBJ2-7|TRBD2|12|TRBV20-1|.
CAPGTGGYEQYF
TGCGCCCCAGGAACCGGGGGGTACGAGCAGTACTTC
>TRBJ2-2|TRBD2|16|TRBV20-1|.
CSARGGTSVGTGELFF
TGCAGTGCTAGGGGGGGGACTAGCGTCGGTACCGGGGAGCTGTTTTTT
>TRBJ1-6|TRBD1|16|TRBV6-2/TRBV6-3|.
CASRSGGTGASSTLHF
TGTGCCAGCAGGAGTGGTGGGACAGGGGCATCTTCGACCCTCCACTTT
>TRBJ1-1|TRBD1|14|TRBV7-3|few
CASSPTGGNTEAFF
TGTGCCAGCAGCCCTACAGGGGGGAACACTGAAGCTTTCTTT
>TRBJ2-3|.|13|TRBV6-1|.
CASHTLGTDTQYF
TGTGCCAGCCATACGTTGGGCACAGATACGCAGTATTTT
>TRBJ2-2|.|12|TRBV29-1|.
CSVDGLRGELFF
TGCAGCGTTGACGGACTTCGCGGGGAGCTGTTTTTT
>TRBJ2-1|.|14|TRBV30|.
CAWSRELSYNEQFF
TGTGCCTGGAGCAGGGAGTTGTCCTACAATGAGCAGTTCTTC
>TRBJ2-2|.|15|TRBV7-6|few
CASSLQSREDGELFF
TGTGCCAGCAGCTTACAGTCCAGGGAGGACGGGGAGCTGTTTTTT
>TRBJ2-1|.|13|TRBV2|.
CASSEGQYNEQFF
TGTGCCAGCAGTGAAGGACAGTACAATGAGCAGTTCTTC
>TRBJ2-7|.|15|TRBV6-1|.
CASRPLGTETYEQYF
TGTGCCAGCAGGCCTTTGGGGACGGAAACCTACGAGCAGTACTTC
>TRBJ2-1|TRBD2|14|TRBV7-6|once
CASSFGRLHDEQFF
TGTGCCAGCAGCTTCGGGAGGCTGCACGATGAGCAGTTCTTC
>TRBJ1-2|.|13|TRBV19|.
CASSFQGNYGYTF
TGTGCCAGTAGTTTCCAGGGGAACTATGGCTACACCTTC
>TRBJ1-5|.|11|TRBV29-1|few
CSVGELEPQHF
TGCAGCGTTGGGGAGTTGGAGCCCCAGCATTTT
>TRBJ2-2|TRBD2|17|TRBV6-2/TRBV6-3|.
CASSTSGGAFPTGELFF
TGTGCCAGCAGTACTAGCGGGGGGGCCTTTCCCACCGGGGAGCTGTTTTTT
>TRBJ2-2|TRBD2|14|TRBV20-1|.
CSASGGYDTGELFF
TGCAGTGCTAGCGGGGGGTATGACACCGGGGAGCTGTTTTTT
>TRBJ2-5|.|16|TRBV7-8|.
CASSARGGFALETQYF
TGTGCCAGCAGCGCTAGGGGGGGATTCGCCTTAGAGACCCAGTACTTC
>TRBJ2-5|TRBD2|12|TRBV7-7|few
CAVAGDDETQYF
TGTGCAGTAGCGGGGGACGACGAGACCCAGTACTTC
>TRBJ2-1|.|16|TRBV27|.
CAKTSTRRESYNEQFF
TGTGCCAAAACCTCGACTCGCCGCGAGTCCTACAATGAGCAGTTCTTC
>TRBJ2-4|TRBD2|13|TRBV19|.
CASSSRLAGIQYF
TGTGCCAGTAGCAGTAGACTAGCTGGCATTCAGTACTTC
>TRBJ1-2|TRBD1|15|TRBV6-5|few
CASSSRTGANYGYTF
TGTGCCAGCAGTTCGAGAACAGGGGCGAACTATGGCTACACCTTC
>TRBJ1-5|.|12|TRBV19|.
CASLGFGQPQHF
TGTGCCAGTCTTGGTTTTGGGCAGCCCCAGCATTTT
>TRBJ2-7|.|15|TRBV29-1|.
CSVEDRYRAGREQYF
TGCAGCGTTGAAGATCGTTACAGGGCCGGTCGCGAGCAGTACTTC
>TRBJ2-2|TRBD1|15|TRBV7-8|.
CASSVQGGITGELFF
TGTGCCAGCAGCGTACAGGGGGGAATCACCGGGGAGCTGTTTTTT
>TRBJ2-7|.|13|TRBV11-2|.
CASSRQNYYEQYF
TGTGCCAGCAGCCGACAGAACTACTACGAGCAGTACTTC
>TRBJ2-1|.|13|TRBV11-2|.
CASRTTRVGVQFF
TGTGCCAGCAGGACGACAAGGGTCGGGGTTCAGTTCTTC
>TRBJ1-2|TRBD1|13|TRBV20-1|medium-sized
CSAKRGPDFGYTF
TGCAGTGCTAAGAGGGGGCCGGACTTTGGCTACACCTTC
>TRBJ2-4|.|14|TRBV20-1|.
CSARPGGPGYIQYF
TGCAGTGCTAGACCCGGGGGGCCCGGGTACATTCAGTACTTC
>TRBJ1-2|.|14|TRBV24-1|few
CATSDDDRFYGYTF
TGTGCCACCAGTGATGATGACAGGTTCTATGGCTACACCTTC
>TRBJ1-3|.|13|TRBV6-5|.
CASSYNWGNTIYF
TGTGCCAGCAGTTACAATTGGGGAAACACCATATATTTT
>TRBJ1-3|.|15|TRBV28|.
CASSLGGSSGNTIYF
TGTGCCAGCAGTTTAGGAGGGAGCTCTGGAAACACCATATATTTT
>TRBJ2-4|.|14|TRBV7-2|.
CASSLGGSVNIQYF
TGTGCCAGCAGCTTGGGGGGAAGTGTCAACATTCAGTACTTC
>TRBJ2-1|TRBD2|16|TRBV9|.
CASSVGLAGGKDEQFF
TGTGCCAGCAGCGTAGGGCTAGCGGGGGGGAAGGATGAGCAGTTCTTC
>TRBJ1-5|TRBD1|15|TRBV5-4|.
CASSLGTGRNQPQHF
TGTGCCAGCAGCCTAGGGACAGGGAGAAATCAGCCCCAGCATTTT
>TRBJ2-1|.|13|TRBV12-3/TRBV12-4|.
CASSLVGGNEQFF
TGTGCCAGCAGTTTGGTCGGAGGCAATGAGCAGTTCTTC
>TRBJ2-2|.|17|TRBV11-2|.
CASSFPPGGAGTGELFF
TGTGCCAGCAGCTTCCCCCCCGGCGGGGCGGGCACCGGGGAGCTGTTTTTT